A selection of T cell receptor beta chains follows, all from one sample in a study of CD8 T cells in Susac syndrome. TCRdb reanalysed the immunoSEQ multiplex PCR reads using MiXCR and keeps one entry per CDR3 protein. Of some 110,000 distinct CDR3 sequences listed, approximately 94% are singletons. What was sequenced was CD8+ T cells from PBMCs. All receptors derive from a human donor with Susac syndrome. The CDR3 runs from the conserved cysteine through the conserved F or W. The order of the fields is clone size, J gene, V gene, D gene, CDR3 DNA, CDR3 protein. A D gene is named only where the DNA matches it firmly. Expanded clones are given a class, and other clones once, few, many or no size at all.

NA | TRBJ2-5 | TRBV4-3 | TRBD1 | TGCGCCAGCAGCAACAGAGAGAACAGGGGTCCCCAAGAGACCCAGTACTTC | CASSNRENRGPQETQYF
NA | TRBJ2-5 | TRBV3-1 | TRBD2 | TGTGCCAGCAGCCAAAATCGAGAAGCCGGACTAGCGGGGATTGAGACCCAGTACTTC | CASSQNREAGLAGIETQYF
NA | TRBJ1-1 | TRBV7-3 | NA | TGTGCCAGCAGCCGATCAGGTTCAGGGAACACTGAAGCTTTCTTT | CASSRSGSGNTEAFF
NA | TRBJ2-3 | TRBV14 | TRBD2 | TGTGCCAGCAGCCAAGCCCGGCTAGCGGGGGCCCAAGATACGCAGTATTTT | CASSQARLAGAQDTQYF
once | TRBJ2-7 | TRBV28 | NA | TGTGCCAGCTCGGACGGACCTCTGCCTACGGACGAGCAGTACTTC | CASSDGPLPTDEQYF
NA | TRBJ2-5 | TRBV3-1 | TRBD1 | TGTGCCAGCAGCCAAGCTCTCCGGGACAGACAAGAGACCCAGTACTTC | CASSQALRDRQETQYF
once | TRBJ1-1 | TRBV5-6 | NA | TGTGCCAGCACCCGGCAAGGGGGGAACACTGAAGCTTTCTTT | CASTRQGGNTEAFF
NA | TRBJ1-1 | TRBV27 | TRBD1 | TGTGCCAGCAGTCCACCGGGACAGGTAACTGAAGCTTTCTTT | CASSPPGQVTEAFF
NA | TRBJ2-1 | TRBV7-6 | TRBD2 | TGTGCCAGCAGCTTGTGGTCGGGACTAGCATACAATGAGCAGTTCTTC | CASSLWSGLAYNEQFF
NA | TRBJ2-7 | TRBV9 | NA | TGTGCCAGCAGCGTCACGGGCGGAGCCTACGAGCAGTACTTC | CASSVTGGAYEQYF
NA | TRBJ1-1 | TRBV29-1 | NA | TGCAGCGTTGAATGGGGACTGAACACTGAAGCTTTCTTT | CSVEWGLNTEAFF
NA | TRBJ2-5 | TRBV20-1 | NA | TGCAGTGCTAGTATGGGGAACGGGGGAGAGACCCAGTACTTC | CSASMGNGGETQYF
NA | TRBJ1-6 | TRBV6-1 | NA | TGTGCCAGCAGGGACTGGAACAGTCTTCGCTCACCCCTCCACTTT | CASRDWNSLRSPLHF
NA | TRBJ2-7 | TRBV4-2 | NA | TGTGCCAGCAGCCAAGGCGGAACTCTGGAGCAGTACTTC | CASSQGGTLEQYF
NA | TRBJ2-1 | TRBV19 | NA | TGTGCCAGTATTGGGGGGTATGAGCAGTTCTTC | CASIGGYEQFF
NA | TRBJ2-1 | TRBV29-1 | TRBD2 | TGCAGCGTTGAAGGGGGGGGGTTCGAGCAGTTCTTC | CSVEGGGFEQFF
NA | TRBJ2-4 | TRBV15 | TRBD1 | TGTGCCACCAGCACCCACGAGACAGGGGAAAACATTCAGTACTTC | CATSTHETGENIQYF
NA | TRBJ1-1 | TRBV27 | NA | TGTGCCAGCAGTTTAAGCCGGGGGAACACTGAAGCTTTCTTT | CASSLSRGNTEAFF
NA | TRBJ2-7 | TRBV9 | NA | TGTGCCAGCAGCCCAAATTCGAGGGAGCAGTACTTC | CASSPNSREQYF
NA | TRBJ1-2 | TRBV5-1 | NA | TGCGCCAGCAGCAACCCTTGGACGGGCGGCTACACCTTC | CASSNPWTGGYTF
NA | TRBJ2-3 | TRBV20-1 | TRBD1 | TGCAGTGCCCGTCCCGGGACAGGGGGGGACACAGATACGCAGTATTTT | CSARPGTGGDTDTQYF
NA | TRBJ2-3 | TRBV6-5 | NA | TGTGCCAGCACCCCAACGCTATCCTCCGGGGATACGCAGTATTTT | CASTPTLSSGDTQYF
NA | TRBJ2-7 | TRBV5-4 | NA | TGTGCCAGCAGTTATCAGGGGCGGGAGCAGTACTTC | CASSYQGREQYF
NA | TRBJ2-1 | TRBV9 | TRBD2 | TGTGCCAGCAGCATAACTAGCGGCAATGAGCAGTTCTTC | CASSITSGNEQFF
NA | TRBJ1-5 | TRBV6-5 | NA | TGTGCCAGCAGTTTCTCAGGGATGGGTCAGCCCCAGCATTTT | CASSFSGMGQPQHF
NA | TRBJ2-1 | TRBV29-1 | NA | TGCAGCGTTGATAGCATCTACAATGAGCAGTTCTTC | CSVDSIYNEQFF
few | TRBJ1-6 | TRBV19 | NA | TGTGCCAGTAGTATTGGCCTGAATTCACCCCTCCACTTT | CASSIGLNSPLHF
NA | TRBJ2-4 | TRBV27 | TRBD1 | TGTGCCAGCAGCTTGACAGGGGGCTCTAAAAACATTCAGTACTTC | CASSLTGGSKNIQYF
NA | TRBJ2-3 | TRBV12-3/TRBV12-4 | NA | TGTGCCAGCAGCGCCTCAGGGCCCGAGGATACGCAGTATTTT | CASSASGPEDTQYF
NA | TRBJ1-4 | TRBV4-1 | TRBD1 | TGCGCCAGCAGCCAAGTCGGGACAGAAAATGAAAAACTGTTTTTT | CASSQVGTENEKLFF
NA | TRBJ2-5 | TRBV7-3 | NA | TGTGCCAGCAGCTTAGAACTCCAAGAGACCCAGTACTTC | CASSLELQETQYF
NA | TRBJ2-4 | TRBV29-1 | NA | TGCAGCGTTGAAGACTGGGGTCAACAAAACATTCAGTACTTC | CSVEDWGQQNIQYF
once | TRBJ1-1 | TRBV7-2 | NA | TGTGCCAGCAGCCCCATCATGAACACTGAAGCTTTCTTT | CASSPIMNTEAFF
NA | TRBJ2-3 | TRBV10-3 | NA | TGTGCCATCAGTGAGTTAGTGGGCCCCGAAGGCGCAGATACGCAGTATTTT | CAISELVGPEGADTQYF
NA | TRBJ2-7 | TRBV15 | NA | TGTGCCACCAGCAGTTCAGCTTACGAGCAGTACTTC | CATSSSAYEQYF
NA | TRBJ2-6 | TRBV12-3/TRBV12-4 | NA | TGTGCCAGCAGTTTGGCAGCCTCTGGGGCCAACGTCCTGACTTTC | CASSLAASGANVLTF
NA | TRBJ2-5 | TRBV12-3/TRBV12-4 | NA | TGTGCCAGCAGTTTTTCGGAGACCCAGTACTTC | CASSFSETQYF
NA | TRBJ1-5 | TRBV18 | TRBD1 | TGTGCCAGCTCACCAGTGGACAGGGGGGATCAGCCCCAGCATTTT | CASSPVDRGDQPQHF
NA | TRBJ1-1 | TRBV10-3 | NA | TGTGCCATCAGTGAGTTAACCGGGACTAAGCAAGGGGACACTGAAGCTTTCTTT | CAISELTGTKQGDTEAFF
NA | TRBJ2-7 | TRBV9 | NA | TGTGCCAGCAGCGTTTACGGGAGTGGCGAGCAGTACTTC | CASSVYGSGEQYF
NA | TRBJ2-1 | TRBV9 | NA | TGTGCCAGCGGGGGGCCGGAGCAGTTCTTC | CASGGPEQFF
once | TRBJ2-2 | TRBV9 | NA | TGTGCCAGCAGCGTAAGGAAGTTCGGGGAGCTGTTTTTT | CASSVRKFGELFF
NA | TRBJ1-1 | TRBV9 | NA | TGTGCCAGCAGCGTAGGGGCCAGGAAGTTTTCCATGAACACTGAAGCTTTCTTT | CASSVGARKFSMNTEAFF
NA | TRBJ1-1 | TRBV12-3/TRBV12-4 | NA | TGTGCCAGCAAACTCAAGGAAGCTTTCTTT | CASKLKEAFF
NA | TRBJ2-1 | TRBV14 | NA | TGTGCCAGCAGCCCCGGGACGAATTACAATGAGCAGTTCTTC | CASSPGTNYNEQFF
NA | TRBJ2-7 | TRBV6-6 | NA | TGTGCCAGCAGTTACGTCGACAGATACGAGCAGTACTTC | CASSYVDRYEQYF
once | TRBJ2-7 | TRBV4-3 | NA | TGCGCCAGCAGCCAGGGGGTCCTCTACGAGCAGTACTTC | CASSQGVLYEQYF
NA | TRBJ1-4 | TRBV6-5 | NA | TGTGCCAGCAGTGCGGGGGGGAGTAGGGAAAAACTGTTTTTT | CASSAGGSREKLFF
NA | TRBJ1-1 | TRBV20-1 | NA | TGCAGTGCTAGGGGACCTTTGGAGGGTGTGAACACTGAAGCTTTCTTT | CSARGPLEGVNTEAFF
once | TRBJ2-1 | TRBV7-7 | NA | TGTGCCAGCAGCTTGGGGGGGCAAGGCAATGAGCAGTTCTTC | CASSLGGQGNEQFF
NA | TRBJ2-2 | TRBV4-3 | NA | TGCGCCAGCAGCCAAGATCGGGTGGTCGGGGAGCTGTTTTTT | CASSQDRVVGELFF
NA | TRBJ2-3 | TRBV7-8 | TRBD2 | TGTGCCAGCAGTTTTAACGCGGGGGAAAGCACAGATACGCAGTATTTT | CASSFNAGESTDTQYF
NA | TRBJ2-3 | TRBV2 | NA | TGTGCCAGCAGGGAGGAGGGAGGATTTGCAGATACGCAGTATTTT | CASREEGGFADTQYF
NA | TRBJ2-7 | TRBV29-1 | TRBD2 | TGCAGCGTCAGCTGGAGCGGGGGATACTCCTACGAGCAGTACTTC | CSVSWSGGYSYEQYF
NA | TRBJ2-1 | TRBV29-1 | TRBD2 | TGCAGCGTTGAAGCTCTAGCGGGACACAATGAGCAGTTCTTC | CSVEALAGHNEQFF
NA | TRBJ2-1 | TRBV12-5 | TRBD1 | TGTGCTAGTGGCCCGGGACAGGCATACAATGAGCAGTTCTTC | CASGPGQAYNEQFF
NA | TRBJ2-2 | TRBV27 | NA | TGTGCCAGCAGTTTATCACTCGGGACCAGTCAGACCGGGGAGCTGTTTTTT | CASSLSLGTSQTGELFF